Below, 32 T cell receptor beta chains from the same sample are listed, as sequenced in a study of blood T cell repertoires in COVID-19. Measured with immunoSEQ multiplex PCR; TCRdb has only the in-frame clones, and not every one. The data hold about 57,000 clones, with roughly 80% observed a single time. The sample was PBMCs or T cells enriched from blood (not recorded which). These receptors all come from a woman aged 40 to 50 with acute COVID-19.

The rearrangement uses TRBV7-9 and TRBJ1-4; D ambiguous. V was pared by 5 bases and J by 8 bases, with 9 bases between. Germline V CDR1 and CDR2: SEHNR, FQNEAQ (reference sequence). The CDR3 is made up of 12 amino acids. CDR3 protein: CASSKLEEKLFF. DNA of the CDR3: TGTGCCAGCAGCAAGCTGGAGGAAAAACTGTTTTTT.

V gene TRBV6-5 combines with J gene TRBJ1-5; a possible D gene is TRBD1 (5 bases). The V and J ends lost 6 bases and 2 bases respectively, with 11 bases between them. Germline values: CDR1 MNHEY, CDR2 SVGAGI. The CDR3 runs to 14 residues. The CDR3: CASSRTSGNQPQHF. The CDR3 region has the DNA TGTGCCAGCAGCCGGACATCGGGCAATCAGCCCCAGCATTTT.

This clone was counted only a few times. The chain links TRBV7-9 to TRBJ1-1; D is possibly TRBD1 (6 bases). V lost 5 bases, J lost 0 bases, and 13 bases lay in between. Germline values: CDR1 SEHNR, CDR2 FQNEAQ (reference sequence). The CDR3 is 15 amino acids. The CDR3 DNA reads as TGTGCCAGCAGCCATGGAAGGGACATGAACACTGAAGCTTTCTTT. This sequence encodes CASSHGRDMNTEAFF.

This chain uses TRBV5-1 with TRBJ1-3; D is unclear. The CDR3 consists of 13 residues. Trimming cost V 5 bases and J 1 base, with 7 bases left between them. Per the germline V gene, CDR1 is SGHRS and CDR2 is YFSETQ. Here the CDR3 reads CASSPGSGNTIYF. DNA for the CDR3: TGCGCCAGCAGTCCGGGTTCTGGAAACACCATATATTTT.

The genes are TRBV5-4 and TRBJ2-5; D perhaps matches TRBD2 (6 bases). Germline-derived CDR1 and CDR2 are SGHNT and YYREEE (reference sequence). CDR3 length: 15 amino acids. V lost 4 bases and J lost 2, with 15 bases in between. The CDR3 here is CASSRVTGDQETQYF. The CDR3 region has the DNA TGTGCCAGCAGCCGCGTGACGGGAGATCAAGAGACCCAGTACTTC.

A remark on this clone: The sample carries other DNA sequences with the same CDR3. The chain has TRBV12-3 or TRBV12-4 and TRBJ1-2, with D hard to call. V was pared by 4 bases and J by 7 bases, with 7 bases between. CDR3 length: 11 residues. The CDR3 DNA is TGTGCCAGCAGTTCGGGTCGTGGCTACACCTTC. Translating it yields CASSSGRGYTF.

This rearrangement joins TRBV24-1 to TRBJ2-5; 11 positions agree with TRBD1. The germline V gene encodes CDR1 KGHDR and CDR2 SFDVKD. CDR3 length: 17 residues. After removal of 5 bases from V and 4 bases from J, the junction contained 11 bases not matched to a gene. In DNA, the CDR3 is TGTGCCACCAGTGGGACAGGGGGCGAGTTTCTGGGAGAGACCCAGTACTTC. Protein sequence: CATSGTGGEFLGETQYF.

The rearrangement joins TRBV11-2 to TRBJ2-3, with TRBD2 matching over 9 bases. J gave up 2 bases and V 5 bases, and 8 bases lay outside the gene matches. This CDR3 spans 16 amino acids. Germline assignment: CDR1 SGHAT and CDR2 FQNNGV. CDR3 amino acids: CASSPGASGVTDTQYF. For the CDR3, the DNA is TGTGCCAGCAGCCCAGGGGCTAGCGGGGTCACAGATACGCAGTATTTT. The variable domain in full, completed from reference TRBV11-2 and TRBJ2-3, reads EAGVAQSPRYKIIEKRQSVAFWCNPISGHATLYWYQQILGQGPKLLIQFQNNGVVDDSQLPKDRFSAERLKGVDSTLKIQPAKLEDSAVYLCASSPGASGVTDTQYFGPGTRLTVL.

This sequence joins TRBV5-1 and TRBJ2-1, with D maybe TRBD2 (6 bases). V lost 3 bases to trimming and J lost 5 bases, with 21 bases between them. The CDR3 spans 17 residues. Germline values: CDR1 SGHRS, CDR2 YFSETQ. This chain's CDR3 is CASSSPPGGTINNEQFF. The CDR3, as DNA: TGCGCCAGCAGCTCCCCCCCCGGGGGAACGATAAACAATGAGCAGTTCTTC. Full variable domain (missing parts from reference TRBV5-1 and TRBJ2-1): KAGVTQTPRYLIKTRGQQVTLSCSPISGHRSVSWYQQTPGQGLQFLFEYFSETQRNKGNFPGRFSGRQFSNSRSEMNVSTLELGDSALYLCASSSPPGGTINNEQFFGPGTRLTVL.

This rearrangement joins TRBV6-2 or TRBV6-3 to TRBJ1-5; a weak D match, TRBD1 (6 bases). Germline V gene lookup returns CDR1 MNHEY and CDR2 SVGEGT. V was clipped by 5 bases and J by 6 bases, with 20 bases between them. The CDR3 totals 16 residues. In nucleotides, the CDR3 is TGTGCCAGCAGTAACCCGGGACAAGGGCGCGCTCAGCCCCAGCATTTT. This sequence encodes CASSNPGQGRAQPQHF.

The V and J genes are TRBV6-5 and TRBJ1-1; D is perhaps TRBD1 (5 bases). V was pared by 3 bases and J by 5 bases, with 7 bases between. The length of the CDR3 is 12 residues. Germline CDR1 and CDR2: MNHEY and SVGAGI. The CDR3 is CASSYGGTEAFF. CDR3 coding DNA: TGTGCCAGCAGTTATGGGGGGACTGAAGCTTTCTTT.

The genes are TRBV25-1 and TRBJ1-2; D gene uncertain. The V end lost 2 bases, the J end lost 8 bases, and 18 bases lay between the germline ends. CDR3 size: 15 residues. From germline, CDR1 is MGHDK and CDR2 SYGVNS. Here the CDR3 DNA reads TGTGCCAGCAGTGAAGGTTTAGGTCGGAGTGCCGGCTACACCTTC. Protein sequence: CASSEGLGRSAGYTF.

V usage is TRBV6-5 and J usage is TRBJ2-7; tentative D call: TRBD1 (5 bases). Trimming pared 7 bases from V and 5 bases from J, leaving 12 bases between. Germline loops: CDR1 MNHEY, CDR2 SVGAGI. The CDR3 is 12 amino acids. The CDR3 loop reads CASNHKGNEQYV. CDR3 nucleotide sequence: TGTGCCAGCAACCACAAGGGGAACGAGCAGTACGTC.

This clone was seen only a few times. This chain connects TRBV5-6 to TRBJ1-2, with a tentative D call TRBD1 (5 bases). The germline V gene has CDR1 SGHDT and CDR2 YYEEEE. There are 14 residues in the CDR3. V was pared by 0 bases and J by 2 bases, with 8 bases between. The DNA for the CDR3 is TGTGCCAGCAGCTTGGTGAGACAGAACTATGGCTACACCTTC. As protein: CASSLVRQNYGYTF.

This chain links TRBV11-2 with TRBJ1-1; 9 nucleotides line up with TRBD1. In germline, CDR1 is SGHAT, CDR2 FQNNGV. After removal of 5 bases from V and 11 bases from J, the junction contained 12 bases not matched to a gene. The CDR3 contains 14 residues. CDR3: CASSRGQGWERAFF. In DNA form, the CDR3 reads TGTGCCAGCAGCCGGGGACAGGGCTGGGAACGGGCTTTCTTT. The whole variable domain, remainder taken from reference TRBV11-2 and TRBJ1-1, is EAGVAQSPRYKIIEKRQSVAFWCNPISGHATLYWYQQILGQGPKLLIQFQNNGVVDDSQLPKDRFSAERLKGVDSTLKIQPAKLEDSAVYLCASSRGQGWERAFFGQGTRLTVV.

The J gene is TRBJ2-1, the V gene TRBV5-1, with a possible D match to TRBD2 (5 bases). The V gene's germline CDR1 is SGHRS and CDR2 YFSETQ. Between the trimmed V and J ends, which lost 0 bases and 4 bases, there was a span of 14 bases. This CDR3 is built from 16 residues. The CDR3 sequence: CASSLEGQSGYNEQFF. The CDR3 DNA reads as TGCGCCAGCAGCTTGGAAGGCCAATCGGGATACAATGAGCAGTTCTTC. Together with reference TRBV5-1 and TRBJ2-1, the CDR3 gives the full variable domain: KAGVTQTPRYLIKTRGQQVTLSCSPISGHRSVSWYQQTPGQGLQFLFEYFSETQRNKGNFPGRFSGRQFSNSRSEMNVSTLELGDSALYLCASSLEGQSGYNEQFFGPGTRLTVL.

V and J are TRBV7-9 and TRBJ1-2; D unclear. The CDR3 covers 15 residues. The ends were cut back, 0 bases at V and 7 bases at J, with 15 bases in the middle. Germline V gene data show CDR1 as SEHNR and CDR2 as FQNEAQ (reference sequence). The CDR3 is CASSLASGRRSGYTF. The CDR3 DNA follows: TGTGCCAGCAGCTTAGCGTCGGGTCGGAGGTCTGGCTACACCTTC.

The rearrangement links TRBV7-9 to TRBJ2-3; the match to TRBD2 covers 8 bases. The germline gives CDR1 SEHNR, CDR2 FQNEAQ (reference sequence). The CDR3 contains 18 residues. Germline trimming cut 5 bases from V and 0 bases from J; bases unmatched to any gene: 13. The CDR3 nucleotides are TGTGCCAGCAGCCACGCCAGCGGGAGAGCCACTAGCACAGATACGCAGTATTTT. This encodes CASSHASGRATSTDTQYF.

The genes are TRBV27 and TRBJ2-1; TRBD2 matches at 7 bases. With V trimmed by 4 bases and J by 3 bases, 6 bases remained unmatched. CDR1 is MNHEY and CDR2 is SMNVEV in the germline V gene (reference sequence). The CDR3 length is 15 residues. The DNA for the CDR3 is TGTGCCAGCAGTTCACGCGGGAGTATCTACAATGAGCAGTTCTTC. It specifies CASSSRGSIYNEQFF.

The CDR3 loop is CASSPRTGNTEAFF. DNA of the CDR3: TGTGCCAGCAGCCCCCGGACGGGAAACACTGAAGCTTTCTTT. V gene TRBV14 combines with J gene TRBJ1-1; D is uncertain. The germline gives CDR1 SGHDN, CDR2 FVKESK. V lost 4 bases to trimming and J lost 2 bases, with 11 bases between them. This CDR3 spans 14 amino acids.

The V gene is TRBV7-9, the J gene TRBJ2-2; TRBD2 aligns across 12 bases. Germline V CDR1 and CDR2: SEHNR, FQNEAQ (reference sequence). Trimming cost V 4 bases and J 9 bases; bases outside gene matches: 15. The CDR3 has 18 amino acids. This CDR3 is CASSSIMETSGRFWELFF. CDR3 bases: TGTGCCAGCAGCTCAATAATGGAGACTAGCGGGAGATTCTGGGAGCTGTTTTTT.

In this sample, this clone is medium-sized. The J gene is TRBJ2-7, the V gene TRBV5-8, with 7 positions matching TRBD2. The CDR3 has 14 amino acids. The ends lost 0 bases at V and 4 bases at J; junction bases unmatched: 4. CDR1 is SGHTS, CDR2 YDEGEE, per germline. CDR3 residues: CASSLEAGEYEQYF. The CDR3 nucleotides are TGTGCCAGCAGCTTGGAGGCGGGAGAGTACGAGCAGTACTTC.

The chain uses TRBV5-1 and TRBJ2-2; unclear D gene. Germline V gene data show CDR1 as SGHRS and CDR2 as YFSETQ. This CDR3 has 12 amino acids. With 6 bases removed from V and 1 base from J, the gap between germline ends came to 4 bases. The CDR3 sequence is CASTQNTGELFF. DNA for the CDR3: TGCGCCAGCACCCAGAACACCGGGGAGCTGTTTTTT.

V usage is TRBV7-9 and J usage is TRBJ1-6, with D hard to call. V was cut by 1 base and J by 10 bases, with 14 bases left in between. The V gene's germline CDR1 is SEHNR and CDR2 FQNEAQ (reference sequence). CDR3 length: 15 amino acids. The CDR3 here is CASSLGADNRSPLHF. The DNA of the CDR3 is TGTGCCAGCAGCTTAGGTGCCGACAACCGATCACCCCTCCACTTT.

The V call is TRBV5-1, the J call TRBJ2-3, with a possible D match to TRBD2 (6 bases). Germline-derived CDR1 and CDR2 are SGHRS and YFSETQ. This CDR3 is built from 15 residues. Trimming removed 0 bases at V and 6 bases at J, with 14 bases between. The CDR3 spells CASSLASVKGDTQYF. In DNA form, the CDR3 reads TGCGCCAGCAGCTTGGCTAGCGTAAAAGGGGATACGCAGTATTTT.

The rearrangement joins TRBV28 to TRBJ2-7; 8 bases align to TRBD1. Losses at the gene ends were 7 bases for V and 6 bases for J; bases not matched to a gene: 17. The CDR3 covers 16 residues. The germline V gene has CDR1 MDHEN and CDR2 SYDVKM. CDR3 amino acids: CASTPTHGTGLFEQYV. In DNA form, the CDR3 reads TGTGCCAGCACCCCAACCCACGGGACAGGCCTCTTCGAGCAGTACGTC.

V usage is TRBV6-6 and J usage is TRBJ2-7; no firm D call. The germline V and J ends were trimmed by 2 bases and 1 base, with 12 bases remaining between them. Germline CDR1 reads MNHNY; CDR2 reads SVGAGI (reference sequence). CDR3 length: 15 residues. CDR3 DNA: TGTGCCAGCAGTTACGGGCATCCTGGTTCCTACGAGCAGTACTTC. It translates to CASSYGHPGSYEQYF.

This sequence joins TRBV28 and TRBJ2-5; the D gene is possibly TRBD2 (6 bases). CDR3 length equals 13 residues. Per the germline V gene, CDR1 is MDHEN and CDR2 is SYDVKM. V was trimmed by 6 bases and J by 7 bases, leaving 15 bases between them. The DNA of the CDR3 is TGTGCCAGCAGACCCGGCGGGGCTCCGACCCAGTACTTC. Protein sequence: CASRPGGAPTQYF.

This clone came up a few times. This rearrangement joins TRBV6-5 to TRBJ2-3; unclear D gene. This CDR3 has 13 amino acids. The V gene's germline CDR1 is MNHEY and CDR2 SVGAGI. Trimming pared 8 bases from V and 3 bases from J, leaving 12 bases between. CDR3 region: CASELSETDTQYF. The CDR3 coding sequence is TGTGCCAGCGAATTGTCGGAGACAGATACGCAGTATTTT.

The V call is TRBV7-2, the J call TRBJ1-2, with TRBD1 matching 7 bases. J lost 4 bases, V lost 5 bases, and 7 bases had no gene match. This CDR3 has 14 residues. Germline values: CDR1 SGHTA, CDR2 FQGNSA. CDR3 sequence (DNA): TGTGCCAGCAGCCCTAGCGGGACAGCCTATGGCTACACCTTC. Translation: CASSPSGTAYGYTF.

The rearrangement uses TRBV10-3 and TRBJ2-2; the D gene is possibly TRBD1 (5 bases). V lost 6 bases, J lost 8 bases, and 10 bases lay in between. Germline V gene lookup returns CDR1 ENHRY and CDR2 SYGVKD. This CDR3 region has 12 residues. CDR3 protein: CAIRDTPGELFF. CDR3 nucleotides: TGTGCCATCAGGGACACCCCGGGGGAGCTGTTTTTT.

The V and J genes are TRBV27 and TRBJ1-2; TRBD1 is a possible D gene (5 bases). CDR3 length: 14 residues. Germline CDR1 is MNHEY and CDR2 is SMNVEV (reference sequence). Between the trimmed V and J ends, which lost 0 bases and 4 bases, there was a span of 9 bases. The CDR3 loop reads CASSLSGQGYGYTF. CDR3 bases: TGTGCCAGCAGTTTATCGGGGCAGGGCTATGGCTACACCTTC.